The 9 T cell receptor beta chains below were found in one sample sequenced in a study of cytomegalovirus exposure and HLA in healthy donors. The PCR ran on 60 Vbeta and 13 Jbeta primers. Clones were sequenced by immunoSEQ multiplex PCR, and TCRdb holds only the in-frame ones, with some missing. The sample contains approximately 140,000 clones, about four fifths of which appear only once. The sequenced sample was PBMCs. Receptors originate from a middle-aged man in good health and CMV-seropositive.

This rearrangement joins TRBV9 to TRBJ1-2; 8 nucleotides align to TRBD1. Germline V lookup: CDR1 SGDLS, CDR2 YYNGEE. J gave up 8 bases and V 1 base, and 13 bases lay outside the gene matches. This CDR3 has 16 amino acids. In nucleotides, the CDR3 is TGTGCCAGCAGCGTATGGCCGTCGGGACAGGAGGCCGGCTACACCTTC. Translating it yields CASSVWPSGQEAGYTF.

This chain links TRBV12-5 with TRBJ1-5, with a weak D call TRBD1 (6 bases). The CDR3 is 14 residues long. V gave up 6 bases and J gave up 3 bases, with 12 bases separating them. The germline V gene encodes CDR1 LGHNT and CDR2 FRNRAP. The CDR3 nucleotides read TGTGCTAGTGGCCCGGGGGGGCCCAATCAGCCCCAGCATTTT. It codes for CASGPGGPNQPQHF.

The DNA for the CDR3 is TGCGCCAGCAGCGGAACAGGGGTGGGAACTGAAGCTTTCTTT. It is translated as CASSGTGVGTEAFF. J is TRBJ1-1 and V is TRBV5-1, with 7 bases fitting TRBD1. This CDR3 is 14 amino acids long. The V and J ends lost 4 bases and 5 bases, in that order; junction bases with no gene match: 8. Germline lookup yields CDR1 SGHRS and CDR2 YFSETQ. The full variable domain, its missing parts supplied by reference TRBV5-1 and TRBJ1-1, is KAGVTQTPRYLIKTRGQQVTLSCSPISGHRSVSWYQQTPGQGLQFLFEYFSETQRNKGNFPGRFSGRQFSNSRSEMNVSTLELGDSALYLCASSGTGVGTEAFFGQGTRLTVV.

The gene calls are TRBV11-2 and TRBJ2-7, with D possibly TRBD1 on 7 matching bases. There are 16 residues in the CDR3. Trimming cost V 3 bases and J 5 bases, with 20 bases left between them. The germline gives CDR1 SGHAT, CDR2 FQNNGV. The DNA of the CDR3 is TGTGCCAGCAGCTTTGTGGGACAGCCGCCGGGGGACGAGCAGTACTTC. Amino acid sequence: CASSFVGQPPGDEQYF.

This sequence joins TRBV4-3 and TRBJ1-5; D is possibly TRBD1 (5 bases). This CDR3 region has 15 residues. Per germline, CDR1 LGHNA and CDR2 YSLEER. V dropped 0 bases and J dropped 0 bases, with 6 bases sitting between them. DNA for the CDR3: TGCGCCAGCAGCCAAGATGGGGCTAGCAATCAGCCCCAGCATTTT. It yields the protein CASSQDGASNQPQHF.

The J gene is TRBJ1-6, the V gene TRBV5-1; D possibly corresponds to TRBD1 (6 bases). The CDR3 runs to 15 residues. The germline V gene encodes CDR1 SGHRS and CDR2 YFSETQ. Trimming shortened V by 0 bases and J by 9 bases, and 13 bases separated the two germline ends. CDR3 sequence (DNA): TGCGCCAGCAGCTTGGCCGAACAGGGAAGTTCACCCCTCCACTTT. Protein sequence: CASSLAEQGSSPLHF.

The V and J genes are TRBV11-2 and TRBJ2-7, with TRBD2 matching over 8 bases. The CDR3 is 15 amino acids. After removal of 0 bases from V and 5 bases from J, the junction contained 6 bases not matched to a gene. The germline V gene has CDR1 SGHAT and CDR2 FQNNGV. The CDR3 loop is CASSLDSGNLNEQYF. CDR3 DNA: TGTGCCAGCAGCTTAGATAGCGGGAATCTGAACGAGCAGTACTTC. Based on the CDR3 plus reference TRBV11-2 and TRBJ2-7, the full variable domain is EAGVAQSPRYKIIEKRQSVAFWCNPISGHATLYWYQQILGQGPKLLIQFQNNGVVDDSQLPKDRFSAERLKGVDSTLKIQPAKLEDSAVYLCASSLDSGNLNEQYFGPGTRLTVT.

V is TRBV9 and J is TRBJ1-2, with D maybe TRBD1 (5 bases). The germline V gene has CDR1 SGDLS and CDR2 YYNGEE. This CDR3 has 17 amino acids. V lost 2 bases and J lost 4, with 21 bases in between. The chain's CDR3 is CASSVQVDPGGGYGYTF. Here the CDR3 DNA reads TGTGCCAGCAGCGTCCAAGTGGATCCTGGCGGGGGCTATGGCTACACCTTC.

The chain employs TRBV7-9 and TRBJ1-2; D is ambiguous. Trimming shortened V by 1 base and J by 0 bases, and 9 bases separated the two germline ends. Germline values: CDR1 SEHNR, CDR2 FQNEAQ (reference sequence). The CDR3 is 15 residues long. In DNA, the CDR3 is TGTGCCAGCAGCTTAGATACGCTAGCTAACTATGGCTACACCTTC. Its protein is CASSLDTLANYGYTF.